The rows below give T cell receptor beta chains drawn from one sample of a study of blood T cell repertoires in COVID-19. Clones were read by immunoSEQ multiplex PCR, and TCRdb kept only the in-frame ones, dropping some. The data show 100,000 or so clones, 75% to 95% seen once. The sequencing input was peripheral blood. These TCRs come from a young man with acute or convalescent COVID-19. CDR3s include the opening cysteine and the closing phenylalanine or tryptophan. The D gene is left open where the match is weak. Some rows mark clone size as missing; the rest say once, few, many or name a class of expanded clone.

-	TRBV19	TRBJ1-1	TRBD1	TGTGCCAGTAGTATCCAGGGACAGACGAACACTGAAGCTTTCTTT	CASSIQGQTNTEAFF
-	TRBV30	TRBJ1-1	TRBD1	TGTGCCTGGAGTGGCCGGACAGGGGGCGCATTGGACACTGAAGCTTTCTTT	CAWSGRTGGALDTEAFF
-	TRBV19	TRBJ1-1	-	TGTGCCAGTAGTCCCGGTCCGAACACTGAAGCTTTCTTT	CASSPGPNTEAFF
-	TRBV19	TRBJ1-1	TRBD1	TGTGCCAGTGCGATACAAGGGACAGTCTTCGGCACTGAAGCTTTCTTT	CASAIQGTVFGTEAFF
-	TRBV29-1	TRBJ2-7	-	TGCAGCGTTGCCTCAGGGGAAACCTACGAGCAGTACTTC	CSVASGETYEQYF
-	TRBV5-1	TRBJ2-7	TRBD1	TGCGCCAGCAAACGAGTGGGACAGGGGGGGTCCTACGAGCAGTACTTC	CASKRVGQGGSYEQYF
-	TRBV27	TRBJ1-1	TRBD1	TGTGCCAGCAGACCGGGACAGGTCACTGAAGCTTTCTTT	CASRPGQVTEAFF
-	TRBV9	TRBJ1-2	-	TGTGCCAGCAGCCAAGAAGGGGACTATGGCTACACCTTC	CASSQEGDYGYTF
-	TRBV28	TRBJ1-5	-	TGTGCCAGCAGTTCTGGACTGAGCAATCAGCCCCAGCATTTT	CASSSGLSNQPQHF
-	TRBV29-1	TRBJ2-4	TRBD2	TGCAGCGTGGGGGGACTAGCGGAAAACATTCAGTACTTC	CSVGGLAENIQYF
-	TRBV7-6	TRBJ2-5	TRBD2	TGTGCCAGCAGCCCGGCGACCGGGACTAGCGGTCAAGAGACCCAGTACTTC	CASSPATGTSGQETQYF
-	TRBV5-8	TRBJ2-1	TRBD2	TGTGCCAGCAGCTTGGGGGCTAGCGGGAGCCCTAGCTCCTACAATGAGCAGTTCTTC	CASSLGASGSPSSYNEQFF
-	TRBV6-6	TRBJ1-1	-	TGTGCCAGCAGTAACCGTGGGGGACTTGACACTGAAGCTTTCTTT	CASSNRGGLDTEAFF
-	TRBV30	TRBJ2-2	TRBD2	TGTGCCTGGAGTGAGACGAGGGTTAGCGGGAGATCTATAAGGGAGCTGTTTTTT	CAWSETRVSGRSIRELFF
-	TRBV27	TRBJ2-2	-	TGTGCCAGCAGTCTGGGGCTAGGCACCGGGGAGCTGTTTTTT	CASSLGLGTGELFF
-	TRBV19	TRBJ2-7	TRBD1	TGTGCCAGTAGTCCCGGGACAGGGGCCTACGAGCAGTACTTC	CASSPGTGAYEQYF
once	TRBV12-5	TRBJ1-4	TRBD1	TGTGCTAGTGGTTTAGGGACAGGGGGCGAAAAACTGTTTTTT	CASGLGTGGEKLFF
-	TRBV25-1	TRBJ2-7	TRBD1	TGTGCCAGCAGTCCGGGTCATGGCCGGACAGGGGACTACGAGCAGTACTTC	CASSPGHGRTGDYEQYF
-	TRBV5-4	TRBJ2-3	TRBD2	TGTGCCAGCAGCCCACCTGGGACTAGCGGGTTGAGCACAGATACGCAGTATTTT	CASSPPGTSGLSTDTQYF
-	TRBV19	TRBJ2-1	TRBD2	TGTGCCAGTAGTATAGGGGGGACTAGCGGGACTAAGTTCTTC	CASSIGGTSGTKFF
-	TRBV6-5	TRBJ1-2	-	TGTGCCAGCAGTTCTCAGGGGCTTCTTAACTATGGCTACACCTTC	CASSSQGLLNYGYTF
-	TRBV19	TRBJ1-2	TRBD1	TGTGCCAGTTGGGACAGGGGACTTCGGGGCTACACCTTC	CASWDRGLRGYTF
-	TRBV6-5	TRBJ1-2	-	TGTGCCAGCAGTTACACGGGATCCAACTATGGCTACACCTTC	CASSYTGSNYGYTF
-	TRBV19	TRBJ2-3	TRBD1	TGTGCCAGTAGTATCACAGGGGTCTTCACAGATACGCAGTATTTT	CASSITGVFTDTQYF
-	TRBV6-4	TRBJ1-1	-	TGTGCCAGCAGTGACTCCGGGGATACTGAAGCTTTCTTT	CASSDSGDTEAFF
-	TRBV6-5	TRBJ1-1	TRBD1	TGTGCCAGCAGTCGACAGGGTGAAGCTTTCTTT	CASSRQGEAFF
few	TRBV12-3/TRBV12-4	TRBJ1-2	-	TGTGCCAGCACCCCAAGTGGGGCGCAGGGCTACACCTTC	CASTPSGAQGYTF
-	TRBV24-1	TRBJ2-7	TRBD2	TGTGCCACCAGTGCGGGAGGGGACTACGAGCAGTACTTC	CATSAGGDYEQYF
once	TRBV5-1	TRBJ2-6	TRBD2	TGCGCCAGCAGCCCCCGGGAGGGTGCTGGGGCCAACGTCCTGACTTTC	CASSPREGAGANVLTF
-	TRBV27	TRBJ2-5	-	TGTGCCAGCAGCCCCCAGGGTGTCGAGACCCAGTACTTC	CASSPQGVETQYF
-	TRBV19	TRBJ1-5	-	TGTGCCAGTAGTATGGATGGGGCGGTCAATCAGCCCCAGCATTTT	CASSMDGAVNQPQHF
-	TRBV7-9	TRBJ1-1	-	TGTGCCAGCAGCTTCGGGGATCCCACTGAAGCTTTCTTT	CASSFGDPTEAFF
-	TRBV7-9	TRBJ2-1	TRBD2	TGTGCCAGCAGCTTAGCGGAACTAGCGAATGAGCAGTTCTTC	CASSLAELANEQFF
-	TRBV7-8	TRBJ2-3	TRBD2	TGTGCCAGCAGCTTAGACCTAGCGGGGGGCACAGATACGCAGTATTTT	CASSLDLAGGTDTQYF
-	TRBV6-5	TRBJ1-5	-	TGTGCCAGCAGGGGGGCATCAGGGCCCCAGCATTTT	CASRGASGPQHF
-	TRBV6-5	TRBJ1-5	-	TGTGCCAGCGGGGCAAGTGGCAATCAGCCCCAGCATTTT	CASGASGNQPQHF